One and the same sample provided the 6 T cell receptor beta chains below, sequenced in a study of blood T cells in healthy people across ages. The authors ran a second PCR of roughly 6 to 12 cycles using a sample-barcoded 5' primer and a J-beta primer mix. MiXCR, applied by TCRdb to the 5' RACE reads, yields one record per CDR3 protein. The sample includes hundreds of thousands of distinct CDR3 sequences, over 20% of them seen just once. The sample comprised blood. The receptors were gathered from a man aged 70-80 years in good health.

This chain uses TRBV2 with TRBJ2-1; D might be TRBD2 (5 bases). V lost 2 bases to trimming and J lost 7 bases, with 9 bases between them. The V gene's germline CDR1 is SNHLY and CDR2 FYNNEI. This CDR3 spans 13 amino acids. CDR3 protein: CASSEISGNEQFF. The CDR3 DNA follows: TGTGCCAGCAGTGAAATTTCGGGAAATGAGCAGTTCTTC.

This clonotype was detected a few times. J is TRBJ2-3 and V is TRBV3-1; D call uncertain. Germline CDR1 and CDR2: LGHDT and YNNKEL (reference sequence). The CDR3 runs 13 residues. Trimming shortened V by 1 base and J by 4 bases, and 6 bases separated the two germline ends. CDR3 protein: CASSQGGSDTQYF. The CDR3 coding sequence is TGTGCCAGCAGCCAAGGTGGATCAGATACGCAGTATTTT.

This clonotype has only a few counts. The J gene is TRBJ2-5, the V gene TRBV21-1; the tabulated D call, TRBD1, remains unverified against the DNA. TRBV21-1 is labeled a pseudogene. The CDR3 has 15 amino acids. CDR3 residues: CASSSDRPKQETQYF. In nucleotides, the CDR3 is TGTGCCAGCAGCAGTGACAGGCCGAAACAAGAGACCCAGTACTTC.

In nucleotides, the CDR3 is TGTGCCAGCTCACAGGGACAGACGATCACCGGGGAGCTGTTTTTT. This gives the protein CASSQGQTITGELFF. The V gene is TRBV18, the J gene TRBJ2-2; TRBD1 matches 7 bases. The germline CDR1 and CDR2 sequences are KGHSH and LQKENI. With 4 bases clipped from V and 4 bases from J, the junction kept 6 bases outside the gene matches. The CDR3 totals 15 residues. Full variable domain (rest looked up from reference TRBV18 and TRBJ2-2): NAGVMQNPRHLVRRRGQEARLRCSPMKGHSHVYWYRQLPEEGLKFMVYLQKENIIDESGMPKERFSAEFPKEGPSILRIQQVVRGDSAAYFCASSQGQTITGELFFGEGSRLTVL.

There are a few counts of this clonotype. The chain carries TRBV7-3 and TRBJ1-2; D might be TRBD1 (5 bases). CDR3 length: 14 amino acids. Per germline, CDR1 SGHTA and CDR2 FQGTGA. The V and J ends lost 5 bases and 8 bases respectively, with 18 bases between them. CDR3 DNA sequence: TGTGCCAGCAGCCCGAAAGGTCGGGGCTCGGGCTACACCTTC. Translated, it gives CASSPKGRGSGYTF.

This clonotype has only one observation. The rearrangement uses TRBV6-6 and TRBJ1-1; a possible D gene is TRBD1 (5 bases). The germline CDR1 and CDR2 sequences are MNHNY and SVGAGI (reference sequence). V gave up 7 bases and J gave up 5 bases, with 8 bases separating them. This CDR3 has 11 residues. This chain's CDR3 is CASKWGTEAFF. As DNA, the CDR3 is TGTGCCAGCAAGTGGGGGACTGAAGCTTTCTTT.